The clone carrying this TCR beta chain has at least ten counts. Antigen: not known. This specimen belongs to a study of neurological immune-mediated disorders. Regarding the study as a whole: Subjects shared no identical expanded-clone CDR3 amino acid sequences, suggesting private TCR-beta repertoires in all groups.

Trimming removed 0 bases at V and 5 bases at J, with 25 bases between. This CDR3 has 19 amino acids. Germline V gives CDR1 LGHNA, CDR2 YSLEER. TCRdb reprocessed the 5' RACE reads with MiXCR, giving one entry per CDR3 protein. The sample lists about 82,000 distinct CDR3 sequences, just over 2.5% occurring once. The receptor's source is a woman in her 30s with multiple sclerosis. The rearrangement joins TRBV4-3 to TRBJ2-5; D possibly matches TRBD1 or TRBD2 (6 bases each). The sequenced sample consisted of PBMCs. In DNA form, the CDR3 reads TGCGCCAGCAGCCAAGACCCCCTCCCGACTGGGGGGCTGGGGGAGACCCAGTACTTC. As protein: CASSQDPLPTGGLGETQYF.